These T cell receptor beta chains were read from a single sample in a study of CD8 T cells in ankylosing spondylitis. TCRdb re-derived calls from the 5' RACE reads in MiXCR, one entry per CDR3 protein. The table shows about 420,000 distinct CDR3 sequences, with around 20% occurring only once. The sequencing input was blood, either unsorted or a sorted T cell fraction (not recorded which). The receptors derive from a male donor with ankylosing spondylitis. Both conserved end residues are part of each CDR3. A D gene is named only where the DNA matches it firmly. Clone sizes are given selectively: once, few, many, or a class where the clone is expanded.

d_call cdr3_length clone_size j_call v_call cdr3_nt cdr3_aa
TRBD2 16 - TRBJ2-3 TRBV6-2/TRBV6-3 TGTGCCAGCAGTAATTTGAGGAGCGGAGCGGGAGGAACGCAGTATTTT CASSNLRSGAGGTQYF
TRBD2 15 - TRBJ2-1 TRBV7-3 TGTGCCAGCAGGTTGACCGGGGGGGGATACAATGAGCAGTTCTTC CASRLTGGGYNEQFF
- 16 few TRBJ2-2 TRBV7-8 TGTGCCAGCAGCTCCGATCCGGACGGCGACACCGGGGAGCTGTTTTTT CASSSDPDGDTGELFF
- 14 few TRBJ2-3 TRBV29-1 TGCGGGACGACGGGATCCCTTGGGACAGATACGCAGTATTTT CGTTGSLGTDTQYF
TRBD1 15 - TRBJ1-2 TRBV27 TGTGCCAGCAGTTACCCGGGACAGCTAAACTATGGCTACACCTTC CASSYPGQLNYGYTF
- 15 few TRBJ1-1 TRBV12-3/TRBV12-4 TGTGCCAGCAGTTTACAGGGATTCCGAAACACTGAAGCTTTCTTT CASSLQGFRNTEAFF
- 16 - TRBJ2-6 TRBV20-1 TGCAGTGCTAGTTTCAGGCGCTACTCTGGGGCCAACGTCCTGACTTTC CSASFRRYSGANVLTF
- 12 many TRBJ2-5 TRBV20-1 TGCAGTGCTCGCAGTAGCACGGAGACCCAGTACTTC CSARSSTETQYF
- 14 few TRBJ1-2 TRBV18 TGTGCCAGCTCACCGGACAGTTCTAACTATGGCTACACCTTC CASSPDSSNYGYTF
- 12 - TRBJ2-3 TRBV20-1 TGCAGTGCTAAAACTAGCACAGATACGCAGTATTTT CSAKTSTDTQYF
TRBD1 12 many TRBJ2-7 TRBV12-3/TRBV12-4 TGTGCCAGCGGGACAGGGATCTACGAGCAGTACTTC CASGTGIYEQYF
- 15 - TRBJ1-1 TRBV20-1 TGCAGTGCTAGGGTGGAGCGGGGTATGGACACTGAAGCTTTCTTT CSARVERGMDTEAFF
TRBD2 16 many TRBJ2-7 TRBV28 TGTGCCAGCGAGCGGGTTGGGGCGGGAGGGCGTAGCGAGCAGTACTTC CASERVGAGGRSEQYF
- 13 - TRBJ2-1 TRBV4-3 TGCGCCAGCAGCCAGGGTCTCCCGAATGAGCAGTTCTTC CASSQGLPNEQFF
- 14 many TRBJ1-4 TRBV2 TGTGCCAGCAGCCCGTCCTCAACTAATGAAAAACTGTTTTTT CASSPSSTNEKLFF
- 16 - TRBJ2-4 TRBV28 TGTGCCAGCAGTTTCTCGGGGGCAGGGTCGGGACACATTCAGTACTTC CASSFSGAGSGHIQYF
- 13 few TRBJ2-7 TRBV29-1 TGCAGCGCCGCCGAGGGGTTTGTCTACGAGCAGTACTTC CSAAEGFVYEQYF
- 13 many TRBJ2-5 TRBV4-3 TGCGCCAGCAGCCAAGTTTACAACGAGGCCCAGTACTTC CASSQVYNEAQYF